The rows below give T cell receptor beta chains drawn from one sample of a study of CD4 T cells in relation to SARS-CoV-2 and coronaviruses. Only in-frame clones appear in the TCRdb table, and some are missing; sequencing was by immunoSEQ multiplex PCR. The data show 18,000 or so clones, approximately 80% seen once. Which antigens these TCRs recognize remains unknown. The sequenced sample consisted of CD4+ T cells from PBMCs, cultured in vitro. The receptors come from a human donor in good health. Each CDR3 is given with its conserved first and last residue. Fields, in order: V gene, clone size, J gene, CDR3 length, D gene, CDR3 protein, CDR3 DNA. A D gene is named only where the DNA matches it firmly. Rows may omit the clone size; those that give it use once, few, many or a size class.

v_call: TRBV5-4
clone_size: .
j_call: TRBJ2-2
cdr3_length: 14
d_call: .
cdr3_aa: CASSLGVVTGELFF
cdr3_nt: TGTGCCAGCAGCTTGGGGGTGGTCACCGGGGAGCTGTTTTTT

v_call: TRBV5-4
clone_size: .
j_call: TRBJ2-1
cdr3_length: 15
d_call: .
cdr3_aa: CASSSAGPGGDEQFF
cdr3_nt: TGTGCCAGCAGCTCCGCCGGGCCCGGGGGTGATGAGCAGTTCTTC

v_call: TRBV5-1
clone_size: once
j_call: TRBJ1-1
cdr3_length: 14
d_call: .
cdr3_aa: CASSLAQGNTEAFF
cdr3_nt: TGCGCCAGCAGCTTGGCGCAGGGGAACACTGAAGCTTTCTTT

v_call: TRBV10-3
clone_size: .
j_call: TRBJ2-3
cdr3_length: 15
d_call: TRBD2
cdr3_aa: CAIRSGTSATDTQYF
cdr3_nt: TGTGCCATCAGATCCGGGACTAGCGCCACAGATACGCAGTATTTT

v_call: TRBV5-6
clone_size: .
j_call: TRBJ1-5
cdr3_length: 18
d_call: TRBD1
cdr3_aa: CASSLVAGGALGNQPQHF
cdr3_nt: TGTGCCAGCAGCTTGGTGGCAGGGGGCGCGCTTGGCAATCAGCCCCAGCATTTT

v_call: TRBV19
clone_size: .
j_call: TRBJ2-3
cdr3_length: 11
d_call: .
cdr3_aa: CARTPTDTQYF
cdr3_nt: TGTGCCAGGACTCCGACAGATACGCAGTATTTT

v_call: TRBV11-2
clone_size: .
j_call: TRBJ1-2
cdr3_length: 13
d_call: .
cdr3_aa: CASSLDRAYGYTF
cdr3_nt: TGTGCCAGCAGCTTAGACAGGGCCTATGGCTACACCTTC

v_call: TRBV5-1
clone_size: once
j_call: TRBJ2-3
cdr3_length: 15
d_call: TRBD2
cdr3_aa: CASSLRGLATDTQYF
cdr3_nt: TGCGCCAGCAGCTTGCGGGGACTAGCCACAGATACGCAGTATTTT

v_call: TRBV24-1
clone_size: .
j_call: TRBJ2-7
cdr3_length: 14
d_call: .
cdr3_aa: CATAADSSSYEQYF
cdr3_nt: TGTGCCACCGCAGCGGACAGCTCCTCCTACGAGCAGTACTTC

v_call: TRBV11-2
clone_size: few
j_call: TRBJ2-5
cdr3_length: 14
d_call: .
cdr3_aa: CASSSTSPQETQYF
cdr3_nt: TGTGCCAGCAGCTCGACTAGTCCCCAAGAGACCCAGTACTTC

v_call: TRBV24-1
clone_size: .
j_call: TRBJ1-2
cdr3_length: 16
d_call: .
cdr3_aa: CATSDPGRGSNYGYTF
cdr3_nt: TGTGCCACCAGTGACCCAGGACGCGGGTCTAACTATGGCTACACCTTC

v_call: TRBV6-5
clone_size: .
j_call: TRBJ1-2
cdr3_length: 15
d_call: .
cdr3_aa: CASSYSGNIRYGYTF
cdr3_nt: TGTGCCAGCAGTTACTCCGGGAATATCCGCTATGGCTACACCTTC

v_call: TRBV18
clone_size: .
j_call: TRBJ1-1
cdr3_length: 15
d_call: .
cdr3_aa: CASSESGARNTEAFF
cdr3_nt: TGTGCCAGCTCAGAATCCGGGGCACGCAACACTGAAGCTTTCTTT

v_call: TRBV25-1
clone_size: few
j_call: TRBJ2-7
cdr3_length: 16
d_call: TRBD2
cdr3_aa: CASSKRGSTIDYEQYF
cdr3_nt: TGTGCCAGCAGTAAACGCGGGAGCACGATCGATTACGAGCAGTACTTC

v_call: TRBV2
clone_size: few
j_call: TRBJ1-2
cdr3_length: 14
d_call: .
cdr3_aa: CASSRVGDRSGYTF
cdr3_nt: TGTGCCAGCAGCCGAGTGGGGGACCGGAGTGGCTACACCTTC

v_call: TRBV18
clone_size: .
j_call: TRBJ2-2
cdr3_length: 15
d_call: .
cdr3_aa: CASSPLDLNTGELFF
cdr3_nt: TGTGCCAGCTCACCACTCGACCTGAACACCGGGGAGCTGTTTTTT

v_call: TRBV24-1
clone_size: .
j_call: TRBJ2-1
cdr3_length: 19
d_call: .
cdr3_aa: CATSEKDKGSQSLYNEQFF
cdr3_nt: TGTGCCACCAGTGAGAAGGACAAGGGATCACAATCCCTATACAATGAGCAGTTCTTC

v_call: TRBV24-1
clone_size: once
j_call: TRBJ2-1
cdr3_length: 13
d_call: .
cdr3_aa: CATSDHPDTEQFF
cdr3_nt: TGTGCCACCAGTGACCACCCCGACACAGAGCAGTTCTTC

v_call: TRBV9
clone_size: .
j_call: TRBJ2-3
cdr3_length: 15
d_call: .
cdr3_aa: CASSAGGGGTDTQYF
cdr3_nt: TGTGCCAGCAGCGCAGGAGGGGGCGGCACAGATACGCAGTATTTT

v_call: TRBV3-1/TRBV3-2
clone_size: .
j_call: TRBJ2-5
cdr3_length: 15
d_call: .
cdr3_aa: CASSQEGITQETQYF
cdr3_nt: TGTGCCAGCAGCCAAGAGGGGATCACCCAAGAGACCCAGTACTTC

v_call: TRBV28
clone_size: once
j_call: TRBJ2-7
cdr3_length: 14
d_call: TRBD2
cdr3_aa: CASLRTSETYEQYF
cdr3_nt: TGTGCCAGCCTGCGGACTAGCGAGACCTACGAGCAGTACTTC

v_call: TRBV24-1
clone_size: .
j_call: TRBJ1-5
cdr3_length: 12
d_call: .
cdr3_aa: CATSSGIQPQHF
cdr3_nt: TGTGCCACCAGTTCCGGGATTCAGCCCCAGCATTTT

v_call: TRBV27
clone_size: .
j_call: TRBJ2-5
cdr3_length: 14
d_call: TRBD2
cdr3_aa: CASSFAGGPETQYF
cdr3_nt: TGTGCCAGCAGTTTTGCGGGAGGGCCGGAGACCCAGTACTTC

v_call: TRBV28
clone_size: .
j_call: TRBJ2-7
cdr3_length: 14
d_call: TRBD1
cdr3_aa: CASSTGTGVHEQYF
cdr3_nt: TGTGCCAGCAGCACCGGGACAGGGGTCCACGAGCAGTACTTC

v_call: TRBV10-3
clone_size: large
j_call: TRBJ2-3
cdr3_length: 13
d_call: TRBD2
cdr3_aa: CATSGLATDTQYF
cdr3_nt: TGTGCCACCTCGGGACTAGCAACAGATACGCAGTATTTT

v_call: TRBV9
clone_size: once
j_call: TRBJ2-3
cdr3_length: 12
d_call: .
cdr3_aa: CASSVAESTQYF
cdr3_nt: TGTGCCAGCAGCGTAGCAGAGAGCACGCAGTATTTT

v_call: TRBV21-1
clone_size: .
j_call: TRBJ2-1
cdr3_length: 14
d_call: .
cdr3_aa: CASSASGRGNEQFF
cdr3_nt: TGTGCCAGCAGCGCTAGCGGGAGGGGGAATGAGCAGTTCTTC

v_call: TRBV5-1
clone_size: .
j_call: TRBJ1-2
cdr3_length: 14
d_call: TRBD1
cdr3_aa: CASSLGDRGYGYTF
cdr3_nt: TGCGCCAGCAGCTTGGGGGACAGGGGCTATGGCTACACCTTC

v_call: TRBV20-1
clone_size: .
j_call: TRBJ2-1
cdr3_length: 11
d_call: .
cdr3_aa: CSAAPGVEQFF
cdr3_nt: TGCAGTGCTGCGCCGGGGGTTGAGCAGTTCTTC

v_call: TRBV11-2
clone_size: few
j_call: TRBJ2-1
cdr3_length: 15
d_call: .
cdr3_aa: CASSSRDNSYNEQFF
cdr3_nt: TGTGCCAGCAGCTCCCGGGACAACTCCTACAATGAGCAGTTCTTC

v_call: TRBV2
clone_size: .
j_call: TRBJ1-1
cdr3_length: 12
d_call: .
cdr3_aa: CASGQTNTEAFF
cdr3_nt: TGTGCCAGCGGGCAGACGAACACTGAAGCTTTCTTT

v_call: TRBV3-1/TRBV3-2
clone_size: .
j_call: TRBJ2-6
cdr3_length: 15
d_call: .
cdr3_aa: CASSQVPSGANVLTF
cdr3_nt: TGTGCCAGCAGCCAAGTCCCCTCTGGGGCCAACGTCCTGACTTTC

v_call: TRBV20-1
clone_size: .
j_call: TRBJ1-2
cdr3_length: 11
d_call: .
cdr3_aa: CSAINRPLYTF
cdr3_nt: TGCAGTGCTATTAACAGGCCCCTCTACACCTTC

v_call: TRBV24-1
clone_size: .
j_call: TRBJ2-1
cdr3_length: 13
d_call: .
cdr3_aa: CATSDGHGDEQFF
cdr3_nt: TGTGCCACCAGTGATGGACACGGCGATGAGCAGTTCTTC

v_call: TRBV6-5
clone_size: .
j_call: TRBJ1-5
cdr3_length: 15
d_call: .
cdr3_aa: CASRRTEESNQPQHF
cdr3_nt: TGTGCCAGCAGGAGGACGGAAGAAAGCAATCAGCCCCAGCATTTT

v_call: TRBV25-1
clone_size: .
j_call: TRBJ2-2
cdr3_length: 12
d_call: .
cdr3_aa: CASTRGAGELFF
cdr3_nt: TGTGCCAGCACTCGGGGCGCCGGGGAGCTGTTTTTT

v_call: TRBV23-1
clone_size: .
j_call: TRBJ2-7
cdr3_length: 15
d_call: .
cdr3_aa: CASSQSPPRGYEQYF
cdr3_nt: TGCGCCAGCAGTCAATCTCCTCCCAGGGGCTACGAGCAGTACTTC

v_call: TRBV18
clone_size: once
j_call: TRBJ2-7
cdr3_length: 14
d_call: .
cdr3_aa: CASSPYSPPYEQYF
cdr3_nt: TGTGCCAGCTCACCTTATAGCCCGCCCTACGAGCAGTACTTC

v_call: TRBV14
clone_size: few
j_call: TRBJ2-7
cdr3_length: 12
d_call: .
cdr3_aa: CASSQGQYEQYF
cdr3_nt: TGTGCCAGCAGCCAAGGTCAGTACGAGCAGTACTTC

v_call: TRBV5-5
clone_size: .
j_call: TRBJ1-5
cdr3_length: 18
d_call: TRBD1
cdr3_aa: CASSLGDLGTGGNQPQHF
cdr3_nt: TGTGCCAGCAGCTTGGGGGACCTTGGGACAGGGGGGAATCAGCCCCAGCATTTT

v_call: TRBV5-1
clone_size: .
j_call: TRBJ1-1
cdr3_length: 14
d_call: .
cdr3_aa: CASSSGTPTSEAFF
cdr3_nt: TGCGCCAGCAGCTCCGGGACGCCTACATCTGAAGCTTTCTTT

v_call: TRBV27
clone_size: few
j_call: TRBJ2-1
cdr3_length: 14
d_call: .
cdr3_aa: CASRPGPNSDEQFF
cdr3_nt: TGTGCCAGCAGACCGGGACCCAACTCGGATGAGCAGTTCTTC

v_call: TRBV3-1/TRBV3-2
clone_size: .
j_call: TRBJ2-7
cdr3_length: 14
d_call: .
cdr3_aa: CASSQDPASDEQYF
cdr3_nt: TGTGCCAGCAGCCAAGACCCGGCGAGCGACGAGCAGTACTTC

v_call: TRBV6-5
clone_size: .
j_call: TRBJ2-3
cdr3_length: 15
d_call: TRBD1
cdr3_aa: CASRTRTGQADTQYF
cdr3_nt: TGTGCCAGCAGGACAAGGACGGGACAGGCAGATACGCAGTATTTT

v_call: TRBV19
clone_size: .
j_call: TRBJ2-3
cdr3_length: 14
d_call: .
cdr3_aa: CASIGGPASRTQYF
cdr3_nt: TGTGCCAGTATCGGTGGACCCGCAAGTCGTACGCAGTATTTT

v_call: TRBV7-9
clone_size: .
j_call: TRBJ2-5
cdr3_length: 16
d_call: TRBD2
cdr3_aa: CASSRKTSGEQETQYF
cdr3_nt: TGTGCCAGCAGCCGAAAGACTAGCGGGGAACAAGAGACCCAGTACTTC

v_call: TRBV27
clone_size: .
j_call: TRBJ1-1
cdr3_length: 15
d_call: TRBD1
cdr3_aa: CASSYNVWTGGEAFF
cdr3_nt: TGTGCCAGCAGTTATAACGTATGGACAGGGGGTGAAGCTTTCTTT

v_call: TRBV30
clone_size: .
j_call: TRBJ2-2
cdr3_length: 13
d_call: .
cdr3_aa: CAWSSGDPGELFF
cdr3_nt: TGTGCCTGGAGTTCAGGGGATCCCGGGGAGCTGTTTTTT

v_call: TRBV28
clone_size: .
j_call: TRBJ1-3
cdr3_length: 14
d_call: .
cdr3_aa: CASSFFPSGNTIYF
cdr3_nt: TGTGCCAGCAGTTTTTTCCCCTCTGGAAACACCATATATTTT

v_call: TRBV5-1
clone_size: .
j_call: TRBJ1-3
cdr3_length: 15
d_call: TRBD1
cdr3_aa: CASRKQGTTGNTIYF
cdr3_nt: TGCGCCAGCAGGAAACAGGGGACTACTGGAAACACCATATATTTT

v_call: TRBV5-1
clone_size: once
j_call: TRBJ2-1
cdr3_length: 14
d_call: TRBD1
cdr3_aa: CASSLGGQVLEQFF
cdr3_nt: TGCGCCAGCAGCTTGGGCGGACAGGTCCTAGAGCAGTTCTTC

v_call: TRBV18
clone_size: .
j_call: TRBJ1-1
cdr3_length: 15
d_call: .
cdr3_aa: CASSPPKDVNTEAFF
cdr3_nt: TGTGCCAGCTCACCACCGAAGGACGTGAACACTGAAGCTTTCTTT

v_call: TRBV3-1/TRBV3-2
clone_size: .
j_call: TRBJ1-6
cdr3_length: 18
d_call: TRBD1
cdr3_aa: CASRPGTGGSSYNSPLHF
cdr3_nt: TGTGCCAGCAGACCCGGGACAGGGGGAAGCTCCTATAATTCACCCCTCCACTTT